This is a list of T cell receptor beta chains from one sample in a study of T-cell memory formation after mild COVID-19. MiXCR, run by TCRdb on the 5' RACE reads, gives a single entry per CDR3 protein. Of about 360,000 distinct CDR3 sequences listed, 13% to 15% were seen once; the top ten hold around 22%. The sample was PBMCs or a T cell subset sorted from them (not recorded which). The receptors shown here come from a man younger than 35 who had mild COVID-19 (a few samples of this study predate the infection). Cell type and time point are not known. Each CDR3 is given with its conserved first and last residue. The order of the fields is clone size, CDR3 length, D gene, V gene, J gene, CDR3 DNA, CDR3 protein. The D gene is left open where the match is weak. For some rows the clone size is stated as once, few or many, or as a class when expanded; others skip it.

size: few
length: 14
D: TRBD1
V: TRBV10-3
J: TRBJ2-3
DNA: TGTGCCACCGCGGGCGACAGGGGAACAGATACGCAGTATTTT
CDR3: CATAGDRGTDTQYF

size: few
length: 13
D: -
V: TRBV7-8
J: TRBJ2-7
DNA: TGTGCCAGCAGCTTGGGGGCGTCCTACGAGCAGTACTTC
CDR3: CASSLGASYEQYF

size: few
length: 16
D: TRBD1
V: TRBV27
J: TRBJ1-4
DNA: TGTGCCAGCAGTTCCCGCGGACAGGGGCAGAATGAAAAACTGTTTTTT
CDR3: CASSSRGQGQNEKLFF

size: few
length: 13
D: -
V: TRBV6-2/TRBV6-3
J: TRBJ2-1
DNA: TGTGCCAGCAGTTACAGCCCCTACTATGAGCAGTTCTTC
CDR3: CASSYSPYYEQFF

size: -
length: 14
D: TRBD1
V: TRBV2
J: TRBJ2-5
DNA: TGTGCCAGCAGGGGCGGGACAGGCCAAGAGACCCAGTACTTC
CDR3: CASRGGTGQETQYF

size: few
length: 18
D: -
V: TRBV2
J: TRBJ2-6
DNA: TGTGCCAGCAGTGAAGCGCGCAGATCTAGCTCTGGGGCCAACGTCCTGACTTTC
CDR3: CASSEARRSSSGANVLTF

size: -
length: 14
D: -
V: TRBV5-6
J: TRBJ1-5
DNA: TGTGCCAGCAGCTTATTTTACGGTGATCAGCCCCAGCATTTT
CDR3: CASSLFYGDQPQHF

size: few
length: 13
D: -
V: TRBV5-1
J: TRBJ1-1
DNA: TGCGCCAGCAGCTCCAGACTGAACACTGAAGCTTTCTTT
CDR3: CASSSRLNTEAFF

size: -
length: 16
D: TRBD1
V: TRBV4-3
J: TRBJ1-4
DNA: TGCGCCAGCAGCCGCCGCCGGGACAGACTTAATGAAAAACTGTTTTTT
CDR3: CASSRRRDRLNEKLFF

size: -
length: 15
D: TRBD2
V: TRBV7-3
J: TRBJ2-2
DNA: TGTGCCAGCGGTAGCGGGGGGATTAACACCGGGGAGCTGTTTTTT
CDR3: CASGSGGINTGELFF

size: -
length: 16
D: TRBD1
V: TRBV5-6
J: TRBJ2-2
DNA: TGTGCCAGCAGCTTGTTTGGGGCAGGGGGCACCGGGGAGCTGTTTTTT
CDR3: CASSLFGAGGTGELFF

size: -
length: 14
D: TRBD1
V: TRBV5-1
J: TRBJ2-1
DNA: TGCGCCACGGCAGGGACAGGGGAGGGTATTGAGCAGTTCTTC
CDR3: CATAGTGEGIEQFF

size: -
length: 12
D: TRBD1
V: TRBV7-9
J: TRBJ1-1
DNA: TGTGCCAGCAGCCCAGGGGGGTTAGAAGCTTTCTTT
CDR3: CASSPGGLEAFF

size: -
length: 14
D: -
V: TRBV4-2
J: TRBJ1-2
DNA: TGTGCCAGCAGCCAAGATGGCAGTAACTATGGCTACACCTTC
CDR3: CASSQDGSNYGYTF

size: -
length: 15
D: TRBD2
V: TRBV7-3
J: TRBJ2-3
DNA: TGTGCCAGCGGGACTAGCGGGGGGGCGGGGTATACGCAGTATTTT
CDR3: CASGTSGGAGYTQYF

size: -
length: 13
D: -
V: TRBV6-5
J: TRBJ2-2
DNA: TGTGCCAGCAGGTATGCGGAAACCGGGGAGCTGTTTTTT
CDR3: CASRYAETGELFF

size: many
length: 17
D: TRBD2
V: TRBV5-1
J: TRBJ2-5
DNA: TGCGCCAGCAGCTTGGCCGGACTAGCGGGGGGGCAAGAGACCCAGTACTTC
CDR3: CASSLAGLAGGQETQYF

size: few
length: 15
D: -
V: TRBV5-6
J: TRBJ2-7
DNA: TGTGCCAGCAGCCCGGTTTCCAGGGGAACGTACGAGCAGTACTTC
CDR3: CASSPVSRGTYEQYF

size: -
length: 11
D: -
V: TRBV7-3
J: TRBJ2-3
DNA: TGTGCCAGCAGCTTGGAGAATACGCAGTATTTT
CDR3: CASSLENTQYF

size: few
length: 15
D: TRBD1
V: TRBV7-8
J: TRBJ1-5
DNA: TGTGCCAGCAGCGCGGGACAGGGAAGTCTTCAGCCCCAGCATTTT
CDR3: CASSAGQGSLQPQHF

size: -
length: 16
D: -
V: TRBV30
J: TRBJ2-4
DNA: TGTGCCTGGAGTGTAACGTTCGGAATAGCCAAAAACATTCAGTACTTC
CDR3: CAWSVTFGIAKNIQYF

size: -
length: 14
D: TRBD1
V: TRBV7-2
J: TRBJ1-3
DNA: TGTGCCAGCAGCCCGGACAGGGAGGTATACACCATATATTTT
CDR3: CASSPDREVYTIYF

size: many
length: 15
D: -
V: TRBV6-5
J: TRBJ2-5
DNA: TGTGCCAGCAGTTACGGGGGGGGCCGGTTGGAGACCCAGTACTTC
CDR3: CASSYGGGRLETQYF

size: few
length: 12
D: -
V: TRBV19
J: TRBJ2-3
DNA: TGTGCCAGTAGTGTATGGGGGGATACGCAGTATTTT
CDR3: CASSVWGDTQYF

size: few
length: 14
D: TRBD1
V: TRBV4-1
J: TRBJ1-1
DNA: TGCGCCAGCAGCCAAACAGGGGCGGCCACTGAAGCTTTCTTT
CDR3: CASSQTGAATEAFF

size: -
length: 15
D: -
V: TRBV2
J: TRBJ2-3
DNA: TGTGCCAGCAGTGATCAGGGGGGTATGGCAGATACGCAGTATTTT
CDR3: CASSDQGGMADTQYF

size: few
length: 13
D: -
V: TRBV19
J: TRBJ2-1
DNA: TGTGCCAGTAGTATGGGAAGGGCAAATGAGCAGTTCTTC
CDR3: CASSMGRANEQFF

size: few
length: 12
D: -
V: TRBV12-3/TRBV12-4
J: TRBJ1-3
DNA: TGTGCCAGCAGTACCGCCGGAAACACCATATATTTT
CDR3: CASSTAGNTIYF

size: few
length: 12
D: -
V: TRBV4-3
J: TRBJ2-5
DNA: TGCGCCAGCAGCCAAGAACCAGGGACCCAGTACTTC
CDR3: CASSQEPGTQYF

size: few
length: 18
D: -
V: TRBV4-3
J: TRBJ2-1
DNA: TGCGCCAGCAGCCACTCGAGGCCCGGGACAGCGGGCTACAATGAGCAGTTCTTC
CDR3: CASSHSRPGTAGYNEQFF

size: -
length: 16
D: TRBD1
V: TRBV19
J: TRBJ1-1
DNA: TGTGCCAGTAGTATCCCCCGACAGGGGTGGAACACTGAAGCTTTCTTT
CDR3: CASSIPRQGWNTEAFF

size: -
length: 16
D: -
V: TRBV20-1
J: TRBJ1-3
DNA: TGCAGTGCTAGAGATTTCGACCCAGCCCATGGAAACACCATATATTTT
CDR3: CSARDFDPAHGNTIYF

size: -
length: 13
D: TRBD2
V: TRBV6-5
J: TRBJ2-1
DNA: TGTGCCAGCACCCGGGGGGGCTCAGATGAGCAGTTCTTC
CDR3: CASTRGGSDEQFF

size: few
length: 15
D: TRBD2
V: TRBV24-1
J: TRBJ2-1
DNA: TGTGCCACCAGTCGGTGGACTAGCGGGGGGGGCGAGCAGTTCTTC
CDR3: CATSRWTSGGGEQFF

size: -
length: 14
D: -
V: TRBV12-3/TRBV12-4
J: TRBJ1-1
DNA: TGTGCCAGCACCCCCGTCAATCGGGGCACTGAAGCTTTCTTT
CDR3: CASTPVNRGTEAFF

size: few
length: 13
D: -
V: TRBV7-7
J: TRBJ2-3
DNA: TGTGCCAGCAGTTCTGACCCCGCGGATACGCAGTATTTT
CDR3: CASSSDPADTQYF

size: -
length: 14
D: TRBD2
V: TRBV7-7
J: TRBJ2-5
DNA: TGTGCTAGCAGCCCCGGGGGGGCGCGGGAGACCCAGTACTTC
CDR3: CASSPGGARETQYF

size: -
length: 15
D: -
V: TRBV7-2
J: TRBJ1-1
DNA: TGTGCCAGCAGCTTAGTGCTGGGGGCGCTTACTGAAGCTTTCTTT
CDR3: CASSLVLGALTEAFF

size: many
length: 14
D: TRBD1
V: TRBV7-3
J: TRBJ2-3
DNA: TGCGCCAGCAGCTTAACAGGGGGCACAGATACGCAGTATTTT
CDR3: CASSLTGGTDTQYF

size: few
length: 14
D: -
V: TRBV4-3
J: TRBJ1-2
DNA: TGCGCCAGCAGCCAAGATATCTCTGAGGGAGGCTACACCTTC
CDR3: CASSQDISEGGYTF

size: few
length: 17
D: -
V: TRBV7-2
J: TRBJ2-4
DNA: TGTGCCAGCAGCTTAGCGCTGACAGGCCGGGGGGAAAACATTCAGTACTTC
CDR3: CASSLALTGRGENIQYF

size: -
length: 17
D: -
V: TRBV12-3/TRBV12-4
J: TRBJ2-1
DNA: TGTGCCAGCAGTCCCCGTTCCGGCGGCGACCCCTACAATGAGCAGTTCTTC
CDR3: CASSPRSGGDPYNEQFF